The source of this T cell receptor beta chain is a study of blood T cell repertoires in COVID-19. Per the germline V gene, CDR1 is SGDLS and CDR2 is YYNGEE. This CDR3 spans 17 amino acids. V lost 4 bases, J lost 2 bases, and 22 bases lay in between. Assay: immunoSEQ multiplex PCR; the TCRdb copy retains only in-frame clones and omits some. The sample records tens of thousands of clones, 81% being singletons. V is TRBV9 and J is TRBJ2-7, with a tentative D call TRBD2 (7 bases). The source of this sequence is a man in his sixties with COVID-19, enrolled during active disease. The sequenced sample consisted of peripheral blood. This chain's CDR3 is CASSLTEGGIRPYEQYF. The CDR3 DNA reads TGTGCCAGCAGCCTGACCGAGGGGGGGATTCGCCCCTACGAGCAGTACTTC. The full variable domain, its missing parts supplied by reference TRBV9 and TRBJ2-7, is DSGVTQTPKHLITATGQRVTLRCSPRSGDLSVYWYQQSLDQGLQFLIQYYNGEERAKGNILERFSAQQFPDLHSELNLSSLELGDSALYFCASSLTEGGIRPYEQYFGPGTRLTVT.